Below are 14 T cell receptor beta chains sequenced from a single sample in a study of cytomegalovirus exposure and HLA in healthy donors. PCR used 60 Vbeta primers and 13 Jbeta primers. Only in-frame clones appear in the TCRdb table, and some are missing; sequencing was by immunoSEQ multiplex PCR. The sample holds around 95,000 clones; roughly four fifths are singletons and the top ten take about 3.4%. The source material was PBMCs. The receptors stem from a man aged 25 to 40 in good health and CMV-seropositive.

A note on this clone: Other DNA sequences in this specimen translate into the identical CDR3. The CDR3 reads CSARQGYEQYF. The CDR3 DNA is TGCAGTGCTAGACAGGGCTACGAGCAGTACTTC. This chain uses TRBV20-1 with TRBJ2-7, with D maybe TRBD1 (5 bases). Germline values: CDR1 DFQATT, CDR2 SNEGSKA (reference sequence). The V and J ends lost 2 bases and 3 bases respectively, with 5 bases between them. This CDR3 spans 11 amino acids.

This clone was picked up a small number of times. The V and J genes are TRBV20-1 and TRBJ2-1, with D maybe TRBD2 (5 bases). Between the trimmed V and J ends, which lost 6 bases and 7 bases, there was a span of 10 bases. The V gene's germline CDR1 is DFQATT and CDR2 SNEGSKA (reference sequence). This CDR3 contains 11 residues. In DNA form, the CDR3 reads TGCAGTGCCGAGGGCGGGAATGAGCAGTTCTTC. Translated, it gives CSAEGGNEQFF.

This clone was observed a single time. The rearrangement uses TRBV27 and TRBJ1-6, with D possibly matching TRBD1 (5 bases). Germline V gene sequence: CDR1 MNHEY, CDR2 SMNVEV (reference sequence). With 4 bases removed from V and 6 bases from J, the gap between germline ends came to 16 bases. CDR3 length equals 16 residues. Written as DNA, the CDR3 is TGTGCCAGCAGTTCCGCTGAGGGACTGAGTAATTCACCCCTCCACTTT. Translation gives CASSSAEGLSNSPLHF.

The chain combines TRBV28 with TRBJ2-5; D remains ambiguous. The ends were cut back, 6 bases at V and 1 base at J, with 9 bases in the middle. The CDR3 is 13 residues long. The V gene's germline CDR1 is MDHEN and CDR2 SYDVKM. The CDR3 DNA sequence: TGTGCCAGCAGGGCCGTAAGCCAAGAGACCCAGTACTTC. This gives the protein CASRAVSQETQYF.

The chain employs TRBV28 and TRBJ2-2; 7 nucleotides line up with TRBD1. CDR3 length: 15 residues. The germline gives CDR1 MDHEN, CDR2 SYDVKM. Trimming at V came to 6 bases and at J to 3 bases, leaving 7 bases not matched to a gene. CDR3 loop: CASRSGTADTGELFF. Here the CDR3 DNA reads TGTGCCAGCAGGTCCGGGACAGCGGACACCGGGGAGCTGTTTTTT. The full variable domain, its missing parts supplied by reference TRBV28 and TRBJ2-2, is DVKVTQSSRYLVKRTGEKVFLECVQDMDHENMFWYRQDPGLGLRLIYFSYDVKMKEKGDIPEGYSVSREKKERFSLILESASTNQTSMYLCASRSGTADTGELFFGEGSRLTVL.

The V and J genes are TRBV7-2 and TRBJ2-5; 12 bases line up with TRBD1. The CDR3 runs 15 residues. Per germline, CDR1 SGHTA and CDR2 FQGNSA. The trim removed 6 bases at V and 4 bases at J, leaving 6 bases unmatched. The CDR3 DNA is TGTGCCAGCAGATCGGGACAGGGGGCGCGAGAGACCCAGTACTTC. Translated: CASRSGQGARETQYF.

The gene calls are TRBV7-9 and TRBJ2-5, with 12 positions matching TRBD2. The DNA end lines up better with TRBJ2-7; the J call may be wrong. This CDR3 is built from 15 residues. CDR1 and CDR2 (germline): SEHNR, FQNEAQ (reference sequence). The CDR3 bases are TGTGCCAGCAGCTCGCGACTAGCGGGAGTATACGAGCAGTACTTC. Translation gives CASSSRLAGVYEQYF.

The V gene is TRBV6-5, the J gene TRBJ2-2, with 7 nucleotides matching TRBD2. Germline V lookup: CDR1 MNHEY, CDR2 SVGAGI. Germline trimming cut 4 bases from V and 1 base from J; bases unmatched to any gene: 6. The CDR3 is 16 amino acids. The CDR3 spells CASSSPASGNTGELFF. The DNA of the CDR3 is TGTGCCAGCAGTTCCCCCGCTAGCGGGAACACCGGGGAGCTGTTTTTT.

This chain links TRBV28 with TRBJ1-5, with D unclear. Germline CDR1 and CDR2: MDHEN and SYDVKM. The CDR3 sequence is 16 residues long. V was trimmed by 3 bases and J by 0 bases, leaving 12 bases between them. Here the CDR3 reads CASSFTLAVSNQPQHF. The CDR3 region has the DNA TGTGCCAGCAGTTTTACCTTGGCCGTTAGCAATCAGCCCCAGCATTTT.

The V call is TRBV5-4, the J call TRBJ2-1; 8 bases map to TRBD2. Trimming cost V 6 bases and J 7 bases; bases outside gene matches: 9. From germline, CDR1 is SGHNT and CDR2 YYREEE (reference sequence). The CDR3 covers 14 residues. The CDR3 region has the DNA TGTGCCAGCATGAAAGAGCGGGAGTCGAATGAGCAGTTCTTC. It codes for CASMKERESNEQFF.

The V and J genes are TRBV28 and TRBJ2-1, with 7 bases identical to TRBD2. Germline assignment: CDR1 MDHEN and CDR2 SYDVKM. The length of the CDR3 is 15 residues. After removal of 3 bases from V and 3 bases from J, the junction contained 5 bases not matched to a gene. DNA for the CDR3: TGTGCCAGCAGTTTGGGAGGGGTTGGCTACAATGAGCAGTTCTTC. Its protein product is CASSLGGVGYNEQFF.

The rearrangement links TRBV6-5 to TRBJ1-2; 9 bases agree with TRBD1. J lost 7 bases, V lost 5 bases, and 11 bases had no gene match. CDR3 length: 15 amino acids. CDR1 is MNHEY and CDR2 is SVGAGI in the germline V gene. The CDR3 here is CASSRFSTGGTGYTF. DNA of the CDR3: TGTGCCAGCAGTCGGTTTAGCACAGGGGGCACTGGCTACACCTTC.

V is TRBV9 and J is TRBJ2-1, with 8 bases identical to TRBD1. The CDR3 totals 15 residues. Germline-derived CDR1 and CDR2 are SGDLS and YYNGEE. V lost 3 bases, J lost 3 bases, and 5 bases stayed unmatched. The CDR3 sequence is CASSAGQGYYNEQFF. In nucleotides, the CDR3 is TGTGCCAGCAGCGCCGGACAGGGTTACTACAATGAGCAGTTCTTC.

This chain uses TRBV6-6 with TRBJ1-5, with D perhaps TRBD1 (6 bases). The CDR3 is made up of 14 amino acids. The V gene's germline CDR1 is MNHNY and CDR2 SVGAGI (reference sequence). V was clipped by 7 bases and J by 7 bases, with 17 bases between them. CDR3 bases: TGTGCCAGCACCCCCCGGGACAACCTACAGCCCCAGCATTTT. It is translated as CASTPRDNLQPQHF.